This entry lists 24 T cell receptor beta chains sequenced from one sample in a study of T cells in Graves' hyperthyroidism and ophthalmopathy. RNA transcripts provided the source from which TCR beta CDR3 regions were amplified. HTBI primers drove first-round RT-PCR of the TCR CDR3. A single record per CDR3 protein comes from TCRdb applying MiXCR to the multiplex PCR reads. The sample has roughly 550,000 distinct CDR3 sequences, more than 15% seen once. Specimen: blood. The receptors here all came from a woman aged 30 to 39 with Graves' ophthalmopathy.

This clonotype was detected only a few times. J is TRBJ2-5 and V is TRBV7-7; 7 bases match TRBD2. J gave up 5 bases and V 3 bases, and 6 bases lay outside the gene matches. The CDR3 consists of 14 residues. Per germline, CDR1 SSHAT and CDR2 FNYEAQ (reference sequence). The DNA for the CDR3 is TGTGCCAGCAGCTTCGTGGCTAGCGGTGAGACCCAGTACTTC. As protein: CASSFVASGETQYF.

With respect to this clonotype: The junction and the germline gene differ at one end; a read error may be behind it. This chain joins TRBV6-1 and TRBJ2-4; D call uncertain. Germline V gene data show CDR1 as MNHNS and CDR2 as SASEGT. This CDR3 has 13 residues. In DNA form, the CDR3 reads TGTGCCAGGATACCAGTCGCCAGAAACATTCAGTACTTC. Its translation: CARIPVARNIQYF.

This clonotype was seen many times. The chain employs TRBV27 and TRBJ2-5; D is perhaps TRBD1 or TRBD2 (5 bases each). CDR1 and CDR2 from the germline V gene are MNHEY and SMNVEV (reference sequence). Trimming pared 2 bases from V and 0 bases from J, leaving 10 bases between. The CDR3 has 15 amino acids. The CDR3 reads CASSLGWGYQETQYF. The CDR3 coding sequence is TGTGCCAGCAGTTTAGGATGGGGGTACCAAGAGACCCAGTACTTC.

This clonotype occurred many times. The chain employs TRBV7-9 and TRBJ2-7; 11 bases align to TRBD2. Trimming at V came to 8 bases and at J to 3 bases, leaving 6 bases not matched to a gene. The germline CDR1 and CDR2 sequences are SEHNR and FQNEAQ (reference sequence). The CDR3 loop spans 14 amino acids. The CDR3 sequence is CASRIAGGHYEQYF. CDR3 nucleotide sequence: TGTGCCAGCCGCATAGCGGGAGGGCACTACGAGCAGTACTTC.

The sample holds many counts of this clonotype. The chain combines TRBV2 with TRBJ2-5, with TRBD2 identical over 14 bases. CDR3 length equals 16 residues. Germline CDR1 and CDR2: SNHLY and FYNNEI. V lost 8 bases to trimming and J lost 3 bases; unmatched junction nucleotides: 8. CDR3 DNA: TGTGCCAGCGGGGATGGGACTAGCGGGAGTAAAGAGACCCAGTACTTC. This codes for CASGDGTSGSKETQYF.

CDR3 sequence (DNA): TGCGCCAGCAGCCCCAGTGGGCCGACTTCCTACGAGCAGTACTTC. The encoded protein is CASSPSGPTSYEQYF. J is TRBJ2-7 and V is TRBV4-3; no reliable D call. CDR3 length: 15 residues. Germline V CDR1 and CDR2: LGHNA, YSLEER. V was clipped by 4 bases and J by 1 base, with 14 bases between them.

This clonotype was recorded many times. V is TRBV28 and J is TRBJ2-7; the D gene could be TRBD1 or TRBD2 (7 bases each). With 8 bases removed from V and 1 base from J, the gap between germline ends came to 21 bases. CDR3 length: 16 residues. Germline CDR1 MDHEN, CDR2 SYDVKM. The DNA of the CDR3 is TGTGCCAGCCTACGGGGAGGGGGCTTAATTTCCTACGAGCAGTACTTC. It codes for CASLRGGGLISYEQYF.

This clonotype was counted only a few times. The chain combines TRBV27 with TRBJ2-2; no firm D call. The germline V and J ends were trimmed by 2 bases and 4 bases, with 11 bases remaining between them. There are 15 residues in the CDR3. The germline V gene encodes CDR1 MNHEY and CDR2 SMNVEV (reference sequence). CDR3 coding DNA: TGTGCCAGCAGTTTAAACGTCGTCCTCACCGGGGAGCTGTTTTTT. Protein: CASSLNVVLTGELFF.

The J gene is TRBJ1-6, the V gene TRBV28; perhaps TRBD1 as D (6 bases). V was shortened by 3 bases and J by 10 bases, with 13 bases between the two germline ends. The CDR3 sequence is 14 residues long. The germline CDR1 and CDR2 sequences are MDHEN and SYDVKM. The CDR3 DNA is TGTGCCAGCAGTTTGATCACAGGGACCTCACCCCTCCACTTT. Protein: CASSLITGTSPLHF.

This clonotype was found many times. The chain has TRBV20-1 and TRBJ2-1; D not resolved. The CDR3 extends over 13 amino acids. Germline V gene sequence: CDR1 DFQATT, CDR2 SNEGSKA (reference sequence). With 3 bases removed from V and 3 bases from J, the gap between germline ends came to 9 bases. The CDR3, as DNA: TGCAGTGCTAGCGGCTGGAGCTACAATGAGCAGTTCTTC. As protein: CSASGWSYNEQFF.

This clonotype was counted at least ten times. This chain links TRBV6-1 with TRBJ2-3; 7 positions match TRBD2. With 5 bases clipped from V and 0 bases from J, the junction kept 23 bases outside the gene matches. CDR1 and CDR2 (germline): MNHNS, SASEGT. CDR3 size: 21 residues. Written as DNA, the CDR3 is TGTGCCAGCAGTTGGGTTCTAGCGGACCGCGAACGGGGGTCTAGCACAGATACGCAGTATTTT. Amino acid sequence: CASSWVLADRERGSSTDTQYF.

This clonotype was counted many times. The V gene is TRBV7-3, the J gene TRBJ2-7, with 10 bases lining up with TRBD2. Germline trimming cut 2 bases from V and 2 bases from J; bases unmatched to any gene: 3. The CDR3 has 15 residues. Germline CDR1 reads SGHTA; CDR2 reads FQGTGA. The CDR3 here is CASSLLAGVPYEQYF. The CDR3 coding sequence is TGTGCCAGCAGCTTACTAGCGGGAGTACCCTACGAGCAGTACTTC.

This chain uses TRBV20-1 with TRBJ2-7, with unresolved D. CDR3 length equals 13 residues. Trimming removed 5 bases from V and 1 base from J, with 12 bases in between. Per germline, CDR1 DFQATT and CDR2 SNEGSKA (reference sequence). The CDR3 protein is CSAPSWDSYEQYF. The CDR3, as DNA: TGCAGTGCTCCCTCGTGGGATTCCTACGAGCAGTACTTC.

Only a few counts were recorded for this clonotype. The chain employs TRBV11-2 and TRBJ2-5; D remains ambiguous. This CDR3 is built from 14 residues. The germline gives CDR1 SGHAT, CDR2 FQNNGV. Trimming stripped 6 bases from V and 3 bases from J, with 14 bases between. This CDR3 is CASRAKIKEETQYF. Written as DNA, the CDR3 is TGTGCCAGCAGGGCCAAAATAAAAGAAGAGACCCAGTACTTC.

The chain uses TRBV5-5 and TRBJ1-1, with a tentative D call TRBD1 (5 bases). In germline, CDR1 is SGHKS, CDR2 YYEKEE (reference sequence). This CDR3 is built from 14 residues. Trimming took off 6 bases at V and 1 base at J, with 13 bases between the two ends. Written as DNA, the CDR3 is TGTGCCAGCATACCCGACAGAACGAACACTGAAGCTTTCTTT. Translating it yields CASIPDRTNTEAFF.

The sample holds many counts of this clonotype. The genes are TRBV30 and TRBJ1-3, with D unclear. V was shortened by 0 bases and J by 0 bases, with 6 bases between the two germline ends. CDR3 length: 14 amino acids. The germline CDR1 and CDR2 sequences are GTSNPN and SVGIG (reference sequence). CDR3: CAWSVGSSGNTIYF. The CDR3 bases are TGTGCCTGGAGTGTCGGATCCTCTGGAAACACCATATATTTT.

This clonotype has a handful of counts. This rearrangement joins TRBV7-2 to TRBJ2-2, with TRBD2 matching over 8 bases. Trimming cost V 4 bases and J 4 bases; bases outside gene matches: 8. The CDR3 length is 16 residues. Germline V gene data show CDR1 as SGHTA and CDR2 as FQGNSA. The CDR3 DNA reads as TGTGCCAGCAGCTCCCCGGGAGGGGGGGGCACCGGGGAGCTGTTTTTT. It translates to CASSSPGGGGTGELFF.

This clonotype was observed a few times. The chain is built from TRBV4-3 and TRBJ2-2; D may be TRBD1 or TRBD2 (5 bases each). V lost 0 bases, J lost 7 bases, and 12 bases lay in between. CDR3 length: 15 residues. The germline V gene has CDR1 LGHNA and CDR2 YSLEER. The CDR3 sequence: CASSQDEGPSGELFF. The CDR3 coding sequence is TGCGCCAGCAGCCAAGACGAGGGGCCAAGCGGGGAGCTGTTTTTT.

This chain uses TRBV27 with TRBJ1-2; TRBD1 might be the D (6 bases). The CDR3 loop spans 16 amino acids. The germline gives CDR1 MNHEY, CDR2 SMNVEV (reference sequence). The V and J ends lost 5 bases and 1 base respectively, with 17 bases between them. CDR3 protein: CASSPEPGHYNYGYTF. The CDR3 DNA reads TGTGCCAGCAGTCCGGAACCGGGACACTATAACTATGGCTACACCTTC.

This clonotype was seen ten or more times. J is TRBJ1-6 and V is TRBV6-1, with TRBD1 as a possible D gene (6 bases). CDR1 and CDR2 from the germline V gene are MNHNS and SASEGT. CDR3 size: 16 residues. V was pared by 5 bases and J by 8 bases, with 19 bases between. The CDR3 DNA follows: TGTGCCAGCAGTCTTGCTCGGCAGGGGCGGGATTCACCCCTCCACTTT. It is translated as CASSLARQGRDSPLHF.

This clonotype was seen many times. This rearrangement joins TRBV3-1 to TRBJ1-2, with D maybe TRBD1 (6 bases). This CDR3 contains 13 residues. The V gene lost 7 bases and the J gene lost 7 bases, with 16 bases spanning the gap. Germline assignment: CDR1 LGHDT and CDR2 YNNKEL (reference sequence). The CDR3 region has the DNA TGTGCCAGCACCGTCGGGGGGCGTAGTGGCTACACCTTC. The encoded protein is CASTVGGRSGYTF.

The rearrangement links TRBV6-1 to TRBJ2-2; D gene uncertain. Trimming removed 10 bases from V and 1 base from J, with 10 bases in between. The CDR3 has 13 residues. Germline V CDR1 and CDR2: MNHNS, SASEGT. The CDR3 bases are TGTGCCACCGTACGACAGAACACCGGGGAGCTGTTTTTT. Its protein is CATVRQNTGELFF.

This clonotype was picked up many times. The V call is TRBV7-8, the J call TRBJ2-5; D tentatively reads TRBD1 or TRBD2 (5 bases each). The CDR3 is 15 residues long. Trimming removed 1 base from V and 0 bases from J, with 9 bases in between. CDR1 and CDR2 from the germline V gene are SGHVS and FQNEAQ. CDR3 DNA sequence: TGTGCCAGCAGCTTAGGCCCGGGACACCAAGAGACCCAGTACTTC. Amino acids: CASSLGPGHQETQYF.

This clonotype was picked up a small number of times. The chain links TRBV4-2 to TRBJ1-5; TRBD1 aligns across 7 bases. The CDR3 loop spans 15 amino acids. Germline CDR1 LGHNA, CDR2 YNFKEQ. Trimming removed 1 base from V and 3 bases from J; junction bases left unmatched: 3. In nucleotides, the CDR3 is TGTGCCAGCAGCCAAGGGACAGGACCCAATCAGCCCCAGCATTTT. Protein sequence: CASSQGTGPNQPQHF.